This TCR beta chain was identified during a study of blood T cell repertoires in COVID-19. Study-level information: The United States, Italy and Spain supplied acute and convalescent COVID-19 samples. From T cells, B-cell-depleted T cells, or PBMCs came the material, which was cDNA or gDNA.

Per the germline V gene, CDR1 is SEHNR and CDR2 is FQNEAQ (reference sequence). The V and J ends lost 8 bases and 4 bases, in that order; junction bases with no gene match: 19. CDR3 length: 17 amino acids. Source study methods: The authors estimated nucleated cell counts from reference gene primer amplification. The data were produced by immunoSEQ multiplex PCR, yet TCRdb's version contains in-frame clones alone and is incomplete. D and trimming were read from the DNA, whereas the V and J calls and clone size are those reported in that table. The sample shows about 33,000 clones, approximately 85% of them seen only once. This clone came up a few times.

The sequence was collected from a human donor in a cohort sampled during active COVID-19. The chain has TRBV7-9 and TRBJ1-2, with 7 positions matching TRBD1. What was sequenced was peripheral blood. Written as DNA, the CDR3 is TGTGCCAGCGGACTCATAGGGGGCCAGGCTCCAACCTATGGCTACACCTTC. Translated, it gives CASGLIGGQAPTYGYTF.